These 26 T cell receptor beta chains were all obtained from the same sample, sequenced in a study of T cell responses to AZD1222 COVID-19 vaccine. Data came from immunoSEQ multiplex PCR; TCRdb stores just in-frame clones and leaves some out. The sample lists roughly 100,000 clones; approximately 88% were seen once. The source was peripheral blood, collected on day 0 of AZD1222 vaccination. The receptors shown here come from an adult in good health.

Only a few counts were recorded for this clone. V and J are TRBV7-8 and TRBJ2-5; TRBD2 aligns across 8 bases. After removal of 0 bases from V and 2 bases from J, the junction contained 5 bases not matched to a gene. This CDR3 has 16 amino acids. Germline loops: CDR1 SGHVS, CDR2 FQNEAQ. Here the CDR3 DNA reads TGTGCCAGCAGCTTAGCGGCTAGCGGGCTGCAAGAGACCCAGTACTTC. Residues: CASSLAASGLQETQYF.

This clone was picked up a small number of times. The rearrangement uses TRBV2 and TRBJ2-7; TRBD2 matches 10 bases. The CDR3 has 19 residues. Germline values: CDR1 SNHLY, CDR2 FYNNEI. V shed 6 bases, J shed 0 bases, and the junction held 17 bases outside the gene matches. CDR3 nucleotide sequence: TGTGCCAGCAGCGAGCCACGAACTAGCGGGGTAACCTACTCCTACGAGCAGTACTTC. Its protein product is CASSEPRTSGVTYSYEQYF.

The chain uses TRBV9 and TRBJ2-7; D is uncertain. V gave up 2 bases and J gave up 6 bases, with 15 bases separating them. The CDR3 runs to 14 residues. From germline, CDR1 is SGDLS and CDR2 YYNGEE. The CDR3, as DNA: TGTGCCAGCAGCGTGAGCGCTACCCCCCTCGAGCAGTACTTC. Protein product: CASSVSATPLEQYF.

This rearrangement joins TRBV7-9 to TRBJ1-6; tentatively, D is TRBD1 (6 bases). V gave up 0 bases and J gave up 8 bases, with 8 bases separating them. CDR1 is SEHNR and CDR2 is FQNEAQ in the germline V gene (reference sequence). The CDR3 runs to 14 residues. CDR3 amino acids: CASSLAGGDSPLHF. In DNA form, the CDR3 reads TGTGCCAGCAGCTTAGCAGGGGGGGATTCACCCCTCCACTTT. The complete variable domain, with remaining parts taken from reference TRBV7-9 and TRBJ1-6, reads DTGVSQNPRHKITKRGQNVTFRCDPISEHNRLYWYRQTLGQGPEFLTYFQNEAQLEKSRLLSDRFSAERPKGSFSTLEIQRTEQGDSAMYLCASSLAGGDSPLHFGNGTRLTVT.

The V gene is TRBV28, the J gene TRBJ2-2; no reliable D call. This CDR3 spans 16 amino acids. Germline loops: CDR1 MDHEN, CDR2 SYDVKM. The ends were cut back, 5 bases at V and 8 bases at J, with 21 bases in the middle. The CDR3 DNA is TGTGCCAGCAGTCTCCTCTCGGTGGAGCCTTTAGGGGAGCTGTTTTTT. It translates to CASSLLSVEPLGELFF.

The J gene is TRBJ1-5, the V gene TRBV7-2, with D maybe TRBD1 (6 bases). CDR3 length equals 16 residues. Germline V gives CDR1 SGHTA, CDR2 FQGNSA. V lost 6 bases and J 4 bases, leaving 19 bases between the germline ends. CDR3 in DNA: TGTGCCAGCAGTAGTCAGGGAGGGGGTAGTAATCAGCCCCAGCATTTT. This gives the protein CASSSQGGGSNQPQHF. Full variable domain (missing parts from reference TRBV7-2 and TRBJ1-5): GAGVSQSPSNKVTEKGKDVELRCDPISGHTALYWYRQSLGQGLEFLIYFQGNSAPDKSGLPSDRFSAERTGGSVSTLTIQRTQQEDSAVYLCASSSQGGGSNQPQHFGDGTRLSIL.

J is TRBJ2-1 and V is TRBV5-1; no clear D gene. The CDR3 loop spans 15 amino acids. Germline-derived CDR1 and CDR2 are SGHRS and YFSETQ. V was pared by 0 bases and J by 4 bases, with 11 bases between. The CDR3 DNA follows: TGCGCCAGCAGCTTGGCTACAGAAGCTTACAATGAGCAGTTCTTC. Translating it yields CASSLATEAYNEQFF.

The chain is built from TRBV20-1 and TRBJ1-2; no reliable D call. The CDR3 extends over 12 amino acids. From germline, CDR1 is DFQATT and CDR2 SNEGSKA (reference sequence). V was cut by 3 bases and J by 4 bases, with 9 bases left in between. CDR3 in DNA: TGCAGTGCTAGTCGGGCCGGCTATGGCTACACCTTC. Protein sequence: CSASRAGYGYTF.

The gene calls are TRBV5-4 and TRBJ2-3, with 8 bases that match TRBD2. J was trimmed by 2 bases and V by 2 bases; bases with no gene match: 10. This CDR3 region has 17 residues. The germline gives CDR1 SGHNT, CDR2 YYREEE (reference sequence). The CDR3 nucleotides are TGTGCCAGCAGCTTTAAGAGCGGGGGAGGGGTCACAGATACGCAGTATTTT. Protein sequence: CASSFKSGGGVTDTQYF. The full variable domain, completed using reference TRBV5-4 and TRBJ2-3, is ETGVTQSPTHLIKTRGQQVTLRCSSQSGHNTVSWYQQALGQGPQFIFQYYREEENGRGNFPPRFSGLQFPNYSSELNVNALELDDSALYLCASSFKSGGGVTDTQYFGPGTRLTVL.

V gene TRBV12-2 combines with J gene TRBJ2-7; TRBD1 was called by the table and not checked on the DNA. TRBV12-2 is a pseudogene. The CDR3 has 14 amino acids. The CDR3 DNA is TGTGCAAGTCGCTCCGGACAGGGATCCTACGAGCAGTACTTC. It codes for CASRSGQGSYEQYF.

This chain connects TRBV7-9 to TRBJ1-2; 8 nucleotides match TRBD1. The V gene's germline CDR1 is SEHNR and CDR2 FQNEAQ (reference sequence). This CDR3 region has 16 residues. Losses at the gene ends were 5 bases for V and 5 bases for J; bases not matched to a gene: 13. CDR3 DNA sequence: TGTGCCAGCAGCAGAACGGCAGGGGGCGCCGTATATGGCTACACCTTC. Amino acid sequence: CASSRTAGGAVYGYTF.

The rearrangement links TRBV28 to TRBJ1-2; weak D call: TRBD1 (5 bases). V was pared by 5 bases and J by 7 bases, with 11 bases between. The CDR3 is 12 amino acids. The germline V gene has CDR1 MDHEN and CDR2 SYDVKM. CDR3: CASSPGQGGYTF. CDR3 DNA: TGTGCCAGCAGTCCCGGCCAGGGTGGCTACACCTTC.

The rearrangement uses TRBV5-1 and TRBJ1-1; tentative D call: TRBD1 (5 bases). The CDR3 runs to 13 residues. The V and J ends lost 3 bases and 1 base respectively, with 7 bases between them. Germline V lookup: CDR1 SGHRS, CDR2 YFSETQ. The CDR3 is CASSSTGNTEAFF. As DNA, the CDR3 is TGCGCCAGCAGCTCTACAGGGAACACTGAAGCTTTCTTT.

The V call is TRBV28, the J call TRBJ1-4; D is perhaps TRBD1 (5 bases). The germline V gene encodes CDR1 MDHEN and CDR2 SYDVKM. V gave up 6 bases and J gave up 7 bases, with 21 bases separating them. The CDR3 has 16 amino acids. The CDR3 protein is CASSPKRGSLSEKLFF. The CDR3 DNA reads as TGTGCCAGCAGCCCTAAACGGGGCAGCCTCTCTGAAAAACTGTTTTTT.

The V and J genes are TRBV2 and TRBJ2-3, with TRBD2 matching over 14 bases. The germline CDR1 and CDR2 sequences are SNHLY and FYNNEI. The V and J ends lost 6 bases and 5 bases, in that order; junction bases with no gene match: 4. This CDR3 has 15 residues. In nucleotides, the CDR3 is TGTGCCAGCAGGCCTGGACTAGCGGGGGGAGATACGCAGTATTTT. Its translation is CASRPGLAGGDTQYF.

The chain couples TRBV5-4 to TRBJ1-1, with 7 nucleotides matching TRBD1. Germline assignment: CDR1 SGHNT and CDR2 YYREEE (reference sequence). This CDR3 region has 14 residues. Losses at the gene ends were 4 bases for V and 5 bases for J; bases not matched to a gene: 8. The CDR3 DNA reads as TGTGCCAGCAGCCCAGGGGGGGCGCAGACTGAAGCTTTCTTT. Protein: CASSPGGAQTEAFF. The whole variable domain, remainder taken from reference TRBV5-4 and TRBJ1-1, is ETGVTQSPTHLIKTRGQQVTLRCSSQSGHNTVSWYQQALGQGPQFIFQYYREEENGRGNFPPRFSGLQFPNYSSELNVNALELDDSALYLCASSPGGAQTEAFFGQGTRLTVV.

The V gene is TRBV4-2, the J gene TRBJ2-2; 7 bases map to TRBD1. Germline values: CDR1 LGHNA, CDR2 YNFKEQ. This CDR3 spans 16 amino acids. V dropped 1 base and J dropped 6; count of bases not matched to a gene: 8. The CDR3 loop reads CASSQVGRGPPGELFF. CDR3 DNA: TGTGCCAGCAGCCAAGTAGGAAGGGGGCCGCCCGGGGAGCTGTTTTTT.

In this sample, this clone turned up a few times. The chain is built from TRBV19 and TRBJ1-5; TRBD1 might be the D (5 bases). The CDR3 consists of 13 residues. The ends were cut back, 3 bases at V and 7 bases at J, with 10 bases in the middle. Germline CDR1 reads LNHDA; CDR2 reads SQIVND (reference sequence). For the CDR3, the DNA is TGTGCCAGTAGTATGGGGCGGGACCAGCCCCAGCATTTT. This sequence encodes CASSMGRDQPQHF.

This chain connects TRBV5-4 to TRBJ1-1; unclear D gene. The length of the CDR3 is 15 residues. Germline CDR1 reads SGHNT; CDR2 reads YYREEE (reference sequence). The V gene lost 4 bases and the J gene lost 0 bases, with 13 bases spanning the gap. CDR3 in DNA: TGTGCCAGCAGCGTCGGGCCGGTCATGAACACTGAAGCTTTCTTT. This encodes CASSVGPVMNTEAFF. Full variable domain (rest looked up from reference TRBV5-4 and TRBJ1-1): ETGVTQSPTHLIKTRGQQVTLRCSSQSGHNTVSWYQQALGQGPQFIFQYYREEENGRGNFPPRFSGLQFPNYSSELNVNALELDDSALYLCASSVGPVMNTEAFFGQGTRLTVV.

The V call is TRBV28, the J call TRBJ2-1; D is ambiguous. V dropped 6 bases and J dropped 0 bases, with 15 bases sitting between them. Germline V gene lookup returns CDR1 MDHEN and CDR2 SYDVKM. The CDR3 is 16 residues long. This CDR3 is CASSRVRLSSYNEQFF. Written as DNA, the CDR3 is TGTGCCAGCAGCCGCGTCCGGTTGAGCTCCTACAATGAGCAGTTCTTC.

The chain uses TRBV28 and TRBJ2-7; 7 bases line up with TRBD2. The CDR3 consists of 14 residues. The ends lost 8 bases at V and 3 bases at J; junction bases unmatched: 10. Looked up from germline, CDR1 is MDHEN and CDR2 is SYDVKM. As DNA, the CDR3 is TGTGCCAGCTGGCCTGGGGGGGAATACTACGAGCAGTACTTC. Amino acids: CASWPGGEYYEQYF.

The chain combines TRBV14 with TRBJ2-6; possible D gene TRBD2, 5 bases. V was clipped by 4 bases and J by 0 bases, with 16 bases between them. Germline V gives CDR1 SGHDN, CDR2 FVKESK. The CDR3 contains 18 residues. The CDR3 loop is CASSPRRKALSGANVLTF. CDR3 coding DNA: TGTGCCAGCAGCCCCAGGAGGAAAGCCCTCTCTGGGGCCAACGTCCTGACTTTC.

V usage is TRBV5-1 and J usage is TRBJ2-3, with D tentatively TRBD2 (6 bases). The V end was cut by 4 bases, the J end by 4 bases, with 13 bases between. Per germline, CDR1 SGHRS and CDR2 YFSETQ. There are 14 residues in the CDR3. CDR3 residues: CASSPETSADTQYF. CDR3 bases: TGCGCCAGCAGCCCGGAGACTAGTGCAGATACGCAGTATTTT.

The chain links TRBV24-1 to TRBJ2-3; 8 bases match TRBD1. Germline V lookup: CDR1 KGHDR, CDR2 SFDVKD. V shed 4 bases, J shed 5 bases, and the junction held 10 bases outside the gene matches. The CDR3 runs to 16 residues. The CDR3 loop reads CATSDLDRDGVDTQYF. In DNA form, the CDR3 reads TGTGCCACCAGTGACCTGGACAGGGATGGGGTAGATACGCAGTATTTT.

Only a few counts were recorded for this clone. The V call is TRBV5-1, the J call TRBJ1-1; perhaps TRBD1 as D (6 bases). This CDR3 comprises 15 residues. The germline V and J ends were trimmed by 0 bases and 2 bases, with 11 bases remaining between them. Germline CDR1 reads SGHRS; CDR2 reads YFSETQ. CDR3 protein: CASSLGGGLNTEAFF. CDR3 nucleotides: TGCGCCAGCAGCTTGGGCGGGGGCCTCAACACTGAAGCTTTCTTT. The full variable domain, rest sourced from reference TRBV5-1 and TRBJ1-1, is KAGVTQTPRYLIKTRGQQVTLSCSPISGHRSVSWYQQTPGQGLQFLFEYFSETQRNKGNFPGRFSGRQFSNSRSEMNVSTLELGDSALYLCASSLGGGLNTEAFFGQGTRLTVV.

The rearrangement links TRBV27 to TRBJ2-5; 10 bases are a match to TRBD1. Trimming removed 5 bases from V and 2 bases from J; junction bases left unmatched: 8. The germline V gene has CDR1 MNHEY and CDR2 SMNVEV (reference sequence). The CDR3 has 16 residues. This chain's CDR3 is CASSPRTGGLQETQYF. The CDR3 DNA reads as TGTGCCAGCAGTCCGCGGACAGGGGGATTACAAGAGACCCAGTACTTC.